This T cell receptor (beta chain) was profiled in a study of T cell repertoires in cytomegalovirus infection. Notes on the study in general: Summed frequency of public TCR beta families distinguished CMV carriers with the relevant HLA.

A few counts support this clonotype. What it binds is not known. TCRdb itself ran the reads through MiXCR, one entry per CDR3 protein. This sample has about 150,000 distinct CDR3 sequences; about a quarter occur once, and the top ten carry roughly 11%. From germline, CDR1 is DFQATT and CDR2 SNEGSKA (reference sequence). The CDR3 is made up of 13 amino acids. Trimming removed 0 bases at V and 7 bases at J, with 12 bases between. The clonotype comes from a human donor in good health (CMV status not recorded). Some clones in this sample may be carry-over from other donors' samples. V is TRBV20-1 and J is TRBJ1-1; the D is unclear. What was sequenced was PBMCs. The CDR3 region has the DNA TGCAGTGCTAGAGATCGGGGAGTAAATGAAGCTTTCTTT. Translation gives CSARDRGVNEAFF.